This T cell receptor beta chain was retrieved from a study of CD8 T cells in Susac syndrome. Overall study findings and caveats: The study's TCR sequencing and HLA analysis drew on a certain number of individuals. That number was acknowledged as relatively small.

V lost 7 bases and J 4 bases, leaving 16 bases between the germline ends. The germline gives CDR1 MNHEY, CDR2 SVGAGI. This CDR3 has 14 residues. The patients who served as multiple sclerosis controls were treatment-naive and had stable or active relapsing-remitting disease that fulfilled the revised McDonald criteria. Negative isolation yielded CD8+ and CD4+ T cells; FACS enriched TEMRA cells. Random hexamers were used to reverse transcribe an amount of about 0.45 to 1 ug RNA. A multiplex approach, immunoSEQ multiplex PCR, amplified TCR beta CDR3 across 54 Vbeta and 13 Jbeta. TCRdb fed the immunoSEQ multiplex PCR reads into MiXCR, producing one record per CDR3 protein. The repertoire holds approximately 270,000 distinct CDR3 sequences, around 95% seen once, with roughly 0.07% in the top ten. This clonotype was seen once. Its specificity is unknown.

Sequences were obtained from CD4+ T cells from PBMCs. This TCR derives from a human donor with multiple sclerosis. This chain links TRBV6-5 with TRBJ1-2; D not resolved. DNA of the CDR3: TGTGCCAGCACGGGGTCAGGCCAGCCCTATGGCTACACCTTC. Translated: CASTGSGQPYGYTF.